These 27 T cell receptor beta chains originate from one sample sequenced in a study of cytomegalovirus exposure and HLA in healthy donors. PCR amplification relied on 60 Vbeta primers (plus 13 Jbeta primers). Data came from immunoSEQ multiplex PCR; TCRdb stores just in-frame clones and leaves some out. Among 210,000 or so clones listed, 60% to 80% were seen once. Sequencing input: PBMCs. Receptors originate from a woman in her thirties in good health and CMV-seropositive.

The chain recombines TRBV9 with TRBJ2-1; weak D call: TRBD2 (6 bases). This CDR3 is 17 amino acids long. The V end was cut by 6 bases, the J end by 5 bases, with 24 bases between. Germline V gene data show CDR1 as SGDLS and CDR2 as YYNGEE. CDR3 sequence (DNA): TGTGCCAGCAAACGGGACGGGAGCGTCTATGAGAACAATGAGCAGTTCTTC. Protein sequence: CASKRDGSVYENNEQFF.

The V gene is TRBV15, the J gene TRBJ1-2; the D is unclear. CDR1 and CDR2 (germline): LNHNV, YYDKDF (reference sequence). V was cut by 3 bases and J by 4 bases, with 12 bases left in between. CDR3 size: 14 residues. The CDR3 region has the DNA TGTGCCACCAGCAGTAGGCTAGGCGGCTATGGCTACACCTTC. It yields the protein CATSSRLGGYGYTF.

The chain combines TRBV28 with TRBJ2-7; no clear D. This CDR3 region has 15 residues. Between the trimmed V and J ends, which lost 6 bases and 0 bases, there was a span of 15 bases. The germline gives CDR1 MDHEN, CDR2 SYDVKM. CDR3 protein: CASSLPGAGSYEQYF. In DNA form, the CDR3 reads TGTGCCAGCAGCCTCCCAGGCGCCGGCTCCTACGAGCAGTACTTC.

This sequence joins TRBV11-2 and TRBJ2-7; possibly TRBD2 for D (5 bases). With 0 bases removed from V and 4 bases from J, the gap between germline ends came to 10 bases. The CDR3 is 14 amino acids. Germline-derived CDR1 and CDR2 are SGHAT and FQNNGV. The CDR3 DNA sequence: TGTGCCAGCAGCTTAGATCTTCCGGGGTACGAGCAGTACTTC. Encoded protein: CASSLDLPGYEQYF.

The chain is built from TRBV2 and TRBJ2-3; 9 bases match TRBD2. CDR1 and CDR2 from the germline V gene are SNHLY and FYNNEI. The CDR3 spans 14 residues. V lost 11 bases and J lost 3; bases outside the gene matches: 9. The CDR3 nucleotides read TGTGCCGCTGGCGGGAGGGCCTCGACAGATACGCAGTATTTT. This codes for CAAGGRASTDTQYF.

V and J are TRBV4-2 and TRBJ2-6; a weak D match, TRBD2 (6 bases). The CDR3 extends over 18 amino acids. Germline loops: CDR1 LGHNA, CDR2 YNFKEQ. Trimming took off 0 bases at V and 4 bases at J, with 16 bases between the two ends. CDR3 sequence reads: CASSQDRGGEPGANVLTF. The CDR3 DNA reads TGTGCCAGCAGCCAAGATCGAGGAGGGGAACCCGGGGCCAACGTCCTGACTTTC.

This clone was counted a single time. The V call is TRBV6-5, the J call TRBJ2-5; TRBD2 agrees at 12 bases. With 4 bases clipped from V and 5 bases from J, the junction kept 5 bases outside the gene matches. This CDR3 has 15 amino acids. CDR1 is MNHEY, CDR2 SVGAGI, per germline. CDR3: CASSFWTSGKETQYF. The DNA of the CDR3 is TGTGCCAGCAGTTTCTGGACTAGCGGGAAGGAGACCCAGTACTTC.

The chain has TRBV7-2 and TRBJ1-6, with a tentative D call TRBD1 (6 bases). Looked up from germline, CDR1 is SGHTA and CDR2 is FQGNSA. The CDR3 has 16 amino acids. Trimming left V 5 bases short and J 10 bases short, with 21 bases between. CDR3 DNA: TGTGCCAGCAGCCCAGTCGGTGGGGGGGGCGACTCACCCCTCCACTTT. Residues: CASSPVGGGGDSPLHF.

This chain connects TRBV7-9 to TRBJ1-2; D unresolved. Trimming shortened V by 5 bases and J by 3 bases, and 16 bases separated the two germline ends. Germline loops: CDR1 SEHNR, CDR2 FQNEAQ (reference sequence). This CDR3 region has 15 residues. For the CDR3, the DNA is TGTGCCAGCAGCCTAGGCCAAGCCTACTACTATGGCTACACCTTC. As protein: CASSLGQAYYYGYTF.

The rearrangement uses TRBV23-1 and TRBJ1-4; 8 bases are shared with TRBD1. TRBV23-1 is an ORF, with its function uncertain. J lost 4 bases, V lost 6 bases, and 13 bases had no gene match. The CDR3 is 17 amino acids. CDR3 sequence (DNA): TGCGCCAGCAGATTAGGACAGGGCACGACTCTTAATGAAAAACTGTTTTTT. Amino acids: CASRLGQGTTLNEKLFF.

The chain carries TRBV6-6 and TRBJ1-5; D not resolved. The CDR3 is made up of 13 amino acids. Germline V gives CDR1 MNHNY, CDR2 SVGAGI (reference sequence). V lost 10 bases to trimming and J lost 6 bases, with 16 bases between them. CDR3 in DNA: TGTGCCACCACGGCAGCGGGAACTCAGCCCCAGCATTTT. Protein sequence: CATTAAGTQPQHF.

The rearrangement uses TRBV5-1 and TRBJ2-7; weak D call: TRBD1 (6 bases). V lost 3 bases, J lost 2 bases, and 12 bases lay in between. The CDR3 runs to 14 residues. Germline CDR1 is SGHRS and CDR2 is YFSETQ. Here the CDR3 reads CASSSWTETYEQYF. Here the CDR3 DNA reads TGCGCCAGCAGCTCATGGACAGAGACCTACGAGCAGTACTTC.

The chain links TRBV7-9 to TRBJ2-7; 8 positions agree with TRBD1. Germline CDR1 is SEHNR and CDR2 is FQNEAQ (reference sequence). CDR3 size: 13 residues. With V trimmed by 5 bases and J by 6 bases, 6 bases remained unmatched. The CDR3: CASSTGQGREQYF. The DNA of the CDR3 is TGTGCCAGCAGCACCGGACAGGGCCGCGAGCAGTACTTC.

This clone was seen only a few times. The chain couples TRBV4-3 to TRBJ2-1; 7 bases agree with TRBD2. V dropped 0 bases and J dropped 2; count of bases not matched to a gene: 7. The germline V gene encodes CDR1 LGHNA and CDR2 YSLEER. This CDR3 spans 17 amino acids. Here the CDR3 DNA reads TGCGCCAGCAGCCAAGATCAGGCTAGCGGACCCTACAATGAGCAGTTCTTC. As protein: CASSQDQASGPYNEQFF.

This clone appeared a few times. This rearrangement joins TRBV9 to TRBJ2-5; a possible D gene is TRBD1 (6 bases). CDR1 is SGDLS and CDR2 is YYNGEE in the germline V gene. This CDR3 has 15 residues. Trimming stripped 0 bases from V and 5 bases from J, with 14 bases between. The CDR3 region is CASSVEQGIFETQYF. CDR3 coding DNA: TGTGCCAGCAGCGTAGAACAGGGAATCTTCGAGACCCAGTACTTC.

The chain recombines TRBV28 with TRBJ1-2; D is perhaps TRBD1 (5 bases). CDR1 MDHEN and CDR2 SYDVKM come from the germline V gene. The CDR3 is 13 residues long. Trimming cost V 1 base and J 8 bases, with 11 bases left between them. The CDR3 nucleotides read TGTGCCAGCAGTTTATTACAGGAAAAGGGCTACACCTTC. Translating gives CASSLLQEKGYTF.

The chain employs TRBV19 and TRBJ2-5; 12 positions match TRBD1. V shed 2 bases and J 6 bases; nucleotides not matched to a gene: 7. The CDR3 consists of 16 residues. Per the germline V gene, CDR1 is LNHDA and CDR2 is SQIVND (reference sequence). CDR3 loop: CASSIKAGTGGQTQYF. The CDR3 DNA reads TGTGCCAGTAGTATAAAAGCAGGGACAGGGGGCCAGACCCAGTACTTC.

The genes are TRBV15 and TRBJ2-1; 7 bases agree with TRBD2. Germline V gene sequence: CDR1 LNHNV, CDR2 YYDKDF (reference sequence). V lost 1 base, J lost 8 bases, and 8 bases stayed unmatched. The CDR3 length is 15 residues. The CDR3 DNA reads as TGTGCCACCAGCAGAGGACTAGCCAAGAACGATGAGCAGTTCTTC. It codes for CATSRGLAKNDEQFF.

The chain links TRBV21-1 to TRBJ2-7; TRBD2 was called by the table and not checked on the DNA. TRBV21-1 is listed as a pseudogene. The CDR3 runs to 16 residues. CDR3: CASSKEGPGTPYEQYF. CDR3 sequence (DNA): TGTGCCAGCAGCAAAGAGGGTCCGGGAACTCCCTACGAGCAGTACTTC.

The rearrangement links TRBV27 to TRBJ2-7, with D perhaps TRBD1 (6 bases). Germline assignment: CDR1 MNHEY and CDR2 SMNVEV (reference sequence). This CDR3 region has 15 residues. V lost 2 bases to trimming and J lost 5 bases, with 16 bases between them. The CDR3 loop is CASSLEGQGINEQYF. DNA for the CDR3: TGTGCCAGCAGTTTAGAGGGGCAGGGGATCAACGAGCAGTACTTC.

The V gene is TRBV28, the J gene TRBJ2-7, with a tentative D call TRBD1 (6 bases). Trimming removed 3 bases from V and 1 base from J, with 10 bases in between. Germline CDR1 MDHEN, CDR2 SYDVKM. There are 14 residues in the CDR3. The CDR3 region has the DNA TGTGCCAGCAGTTTCGTGGACAGATCCTACGAGCAGTACTTC. This sequence encodes CASSFVDRSYEQYF. The full variable domain, its missing parts supplied by reference TRBV28 and TRBJ2-7, is DVKVTQSSRYLVKRTGEKVFLECVQDMDHENMFWYRQDPGLGLRLIYFSYDVKMKEKGDIPEGYSVSREKKERFSLILESASTNQTSMYLCASSFVDRSYEQYFGPGTRLTVT.

This chain links TRBV15 with TRBJ2-5; 9 bases match TRBD1. This CDR3 has 15 residues. Germline-derived CDR1 and CDR2 are LNHNV and YYDKDF (reference sequence). J gave up 2 bases and V 0 bases, and 1 base lay outside the gene matches. CDR3 coding DNA: TGTGCCACCAGCAGAGATGGGACAGGGCAAGAGACCCAGTACTTC. Amino acid sequence: CATSRDGTGQETQYF.

The chain links TRBV28 to TRBJ1-1; possibly TRBD1 for D (5 bases). With 5 bases removed from V and 8 bases from J, the gap between germline ends came to 15 bases. The CDR3 runs 13 residues. The V gene's germline CDR1 is MDHEN and CDR2 SYDVKM. CDR3 in amino acids: CASSLGGSWEAFF. CDR3 bases: TGTGCCAGCAGTCTGGGGGGGTCGTGGGAAGCTTTCTTT.

The rearrangement uses TRBV16 and TRBJ2-1; no clear D. The CDR3 has 13 amino acids. V dropped 0 bases and J dropped 7 bases, with 7 bases sitting between them. CDR1 is KGHSY, CDR2 FQNENV, per germline. In DNA, the CDR3 is TGTGCCAGCAGCCAATCCACTATGAATGAGCAGTTCTTC. Amino acid sequence: CASSQSTMNEQFF.

This clone has a handful of counts. The chain couples TRBV5-1 to TRBJ2-5; 13 bases map to TRBD2. V shed 0 bases, J shed 4 bases, and the junction held 6 bases outside the gene matches. CDR3 length: 17 residues. CDR1 SGHRS and CDR2 YFSETQ come from the germline V gene. CDR3 sequence (DNA): TGCGCCAGCAGCTTGGGAGCGCGACTAGCGGGAGGAGAGACCCAGTACTTC. Its translation: CASSLGARLAGGETQYF.

The chain joins TRBV15 to TRBJ2-2; TRBD1 is a possible D gene (5 bases). Looked up from germline, CDR1 is LNHNV and CDR2 is YYDKDF (reference sequence). This CDR3 region has 14 residues. Trimming took off 4 bases at V and 8 bases at J, with 14 bases between the two ends. The DNA for the CDR3 is TGTGCCACCAGCATAACTCAAAGGGGTGGGGAGCTGTTTTTT. Its protein product is CATSITQRGGELFF.

This chain connects TRBV10-3 to TRBJ2-7; maybe TRBD2 (5 bases). V lost 8 bases to trimming and J lost 2 bases, with 16 bases between them. Germline loops: CDR1 ENHRY, CDR2 SYGVKD. The CDR3 length is 14 residues. The CDR3 sequence: CAIGSHNSPYEQYF. The CDR3, as DNA: TGTGCCATCGGGAGCCACAATAGTCCCTACGAGCAGTACTTC.